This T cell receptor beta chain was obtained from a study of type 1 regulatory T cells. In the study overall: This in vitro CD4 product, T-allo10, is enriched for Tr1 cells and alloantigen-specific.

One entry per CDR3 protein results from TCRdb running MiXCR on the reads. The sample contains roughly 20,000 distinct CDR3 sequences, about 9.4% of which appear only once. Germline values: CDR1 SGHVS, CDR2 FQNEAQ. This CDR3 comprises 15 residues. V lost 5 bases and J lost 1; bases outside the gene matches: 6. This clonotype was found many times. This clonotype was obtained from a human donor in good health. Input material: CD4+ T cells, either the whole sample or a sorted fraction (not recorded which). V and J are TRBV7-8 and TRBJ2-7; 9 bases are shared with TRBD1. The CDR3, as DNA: TGTGCCAGCAGCCCGGGACAGGGACTATCCTACGAGCAGTACTTC. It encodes CASSPGQGLSYEQYF.